This is a list of T cell receptor beta chains from one sample in a study of blood T cell repertoires in COVID-19. TCRdb's copy holds only in-frame clones and misses some; the assay was immunoSEQ multiplex PCR. The sample records 30,000 to 45,000 clones, roughly 77% being singletons. Input material: peripheral blood. These receptors all come from a human donor in a cohort sampled during active or convalescent COVID-19. The donor label of this sample is uncertain. The conserved cysteine and the conserved F or W are not part of the CDR3 here.

j_call cdr3_length v_call cdr3_aa
TRBJ1-2 10 TRBV5-1 ACPGQAYGYT
TRBJ2-3 10 TRBV5-5 ASSLAVDTQY
TRBJ2-7 13 TRBV9 ASSVDGTGVGEQY
TRBJ2-5 12 TRBV7-2 ASSLARGTNIQY
TRBJ1-6 12 TRBV30 AWNGDRGQSPLH
TRBJ2-1 13 TRBV5-1 ASSLTGGSYNEQF
TRBJ1-6 11 TRBV7-9 ASSSRGSSPLH
TRBJ1-6 10 TRBV6-2/TRBV6-3 ASSSFNSPLH
TRBJ1-4 12 TRBV7-9 ASSSGQGNEKLF
TRBJ2-2 10 TRBV28 ATRTGAGELF
TRBJ2-1 12 TRBV4-3 ASSQGTGGDEQF
TRBJ2-5 14 TRBV6-1 ASSEAVLSFPETQY
TRBJ1-2 11 TRBV18 ASSPRANYGYT
TRBJ1-1 12 TRBV5-1 ASSRLGGSTEAF
TRBJ1-6 10 TRBV3-1/TRBV3-2 ASRGGESPLH
TRBJ2-5 13 TRBV9 ASSVTSGEWETQY
TRBJ1-1 13 TRBV27 ASRPKPVRPTEAF
TRBJ2-5 14 TRBV6-2/TRBV6-3 ASSYRGLAGEETQY
TRBJ2-1 15 TRBV4-3 ASSQDLLAGEINEQF
TRBJ1-2 11 TRBV6-1 ASSEVTGAKNT
TRBJ1-1 13 TRBV6-6 ASNKRGNMNTEAF
TRBJ2-7 13 TRBV2 ASSAVSPGSYEQY
TRBJ2-7 13 TRBV15 ATSRDPSGHYEQY
TRBJ1-1 13 TRBV28 ASSPPGHPNTEAF
TRBJ2-3 12 TRBV19 ASSTGGPPDTQY
TRBJ1-2 11 TRBV18 ASSPTNRDFYT
TRBJ2-3 10 TRBV5-1 ASSLFMDTQY
TRBJ1-1 19 TRBV19 ASSLQQGGILMRKSRTEAF
TRBJ2-1 14 TRBV3-1/TRBV3-2 ASSQGREGRNNEQF
TRBJ1-5 13 TRBV24-1 ATSDRAGPVQPQH
TRBJ2-2 11 TRBV12-3/TRBV12-4 ASSFQYTGELF
TRBJ2-5 13 TRBV4-3 ASSRTGTERETQY